Following are 21 T cell receptor beta chains from one sample sequenced in a study of CXCR3-negative and CXCR3-positive naive CD8 T cells. Study-wide findings and caveats: Naive CXCR3-positive cells had TRB CDR3s more hydrophobic than those of CXCR3-negative naive cells.

Libraries were UMI-labeled 5' RACE TRB cDNA. TCRdb re-called the 5' RACE reads and gives one entry per CDR3 protein, without DNA. The table lists over 70,000 distinct CDR3 sequences. The antigens for these receptors are not known. The sample comprised naive CXCR3+ CD8+ T cells from blood. Subset specified: CD45RO-CCR7+CD27+CD95- naive CD8+ T cells expressing CXCR3 (TNR3+). The receptor set was obtained from a human donor in good health. Some clones in this sample may be carry-over from other donors' samples.

V and J are TRBV7-9 and TRBJ2-1; there is no DNA to check the TCRdb D call of TRBD2. The germline CDR1 and CDR2 sequences are SEHNR and FQNEAQ (reference sequence). The CDR3 consists of 17 residues. The CDR3 sequence: CASSHIGREGRRNEQFF.

The rearrangement joins TRBV2 to TRBJ2-7; there is no DNA to check the TCRdb D call of TRBD1. Germline V lookup: CDR1 SNHLY, CDR2 FYNNEI. The CDR3 loop spans 13 amino acids. The CDR3 is CASSEGADYEQYF.

The rearrangement uses TRBV19 and TRBJ1-2; TCRdb reports TRBD1, a call that lacks DNA to check it against. CDR1 and CDR2 (germline): LNHDA, SQIVND (reference sequence). This CDR3 has 13 residues. CDR3 in amino acids: CASSWGQSYGYTF.

The chain couples TRBV7-9 to TRBJ1-4; TCRdb outputs TRBD1, but without DNA this stays unchecked. Germline CDR1 and CDR2: SEHNR and FQNEAQ (reference sequence). CDR3 length: 15 amino acids. This chain's CDR3 is CASSYRDSYNEKLFF.

This chain joins TRBV7-6 and TRBJ2-1; TCRdb's D call, TRBD1, is unchecked because there is no DNA. CDR1 and CDR2 (germline): SGHVS, FNYEAQ. The CDR3 extends over 15 amino acids. This CDR3 reads CASSLRGDLYNEQFF. Together with reference TRBV7-6 and TRBJ2-1, the CDR3 gives the full variable domain: GAGVSQSPRYKVTKRGQDVALRCDPISGHVSLYWYRQALGQGPEFLTYFNYEAQQDKSGLPNDRFSAERPEGSISTLTIQRTEQRDSAMYRCASSLRGDLYNEQFFGPGTRLTVL.

The chain employs TRBV20-1 and TRBJ2-1; the D call from TCRdb, TRBD1, cannot be confirmed without DNA. This CDR3 is 14 amino acids long. In germline, CDR1 is DFQATT, CDR2 SNEGSKA (reference sequence). This CDR3 is CSARGQIRDNEQFF.

The chain links TRBV27 to TRBJ2-5; absent DNA, TCRdb's TRBD2 call cannot be checked. The V gene's germline CDR1 is MNHEY and CDR2 SMNVEV (reference sequence). This CDR3 is 15 amino acids long. Here the CDR3 reads CASSPGLAYQETQYF.

The chain recombines TRBV19 with TRBJ2-2; the D call from TCRdb, TRBD1, cannot be confirmed without DNA. The CDR3 covers 14 residues. Germline V lookup: CDR1 LNHDA, CDR2 SQIVND (reference sequence). The CDR3 loop is CASISGMNTGELFF.

The chain combines TRBV11-2 with TRBJ2-1; TCRdb's D call of TRBD2 is untestable without DNA. Germline loops: CDR1 SGHAT, CDR2 FQNNGV. This CDR3 is 17 amino acids long. The CDR3 sequence is CASTTNPAPSSYNEQFF.

The chain combines TRBV6-2 or TRBV6-3 with TRBJ2-5; TCRdb proposes TRBD1, but this gene call is untestable without DNA. The CDR3 has 11 amino acids. Germline-derived CDR1 and CDR2 are MNHEY and SVGEGT. The CDR3 region is CASSSRDTQYF.

The chain employs TRBV6-5 and TRBJ2-1; TCRdb selects TRBD1, and the lack of DNA leaves this call unchecked. Germline loops: CDR1 MNHEY, CDR2 SVGAGI. The CDR3 has 15 residues. The CDR3 here is CASSYTGTQHNEQFF.

The CDR3 sequence: CASSSQLEGSYEQYF. The V and J genes are TRBV5-6 and TRBJ2-7; checking the TCRdb D call of TRBD2 is not possible without DNA. CDR1 and CDR2 from the germline V gene are SGHDT and YYEEEE. CDR3 length: 15 residues.

The V and J genes are TRBV7-9 and TRBJ2-2. The CDR3 totals 12 residues. The V gene's germline CDR1 is SEHNR and CDR2 FQNEAQ (reference sequence). CDR3 in amino acids: CASSLGSGELFF. The whole variable domain, filled in from reference TRBV7-9 and TRBJ2-2, reads DTGVSQNPRHKITKRGQNVTFRCDPISEHNRLYWYRQTLGQGPEFLTYFQNEAQLEKSRLLSDRFSAERPKGSFSTLEIQRTEQGDSAMYLCASSLGSGELFFGEGSRLTVL.

V is TRBV9 and J is TRBJ1-1; TCRdb's D call, TRBD1, is unchecked because there is no DNA. There are 13 residues in the CDR3. CDR1 and CDR2 (germline): SGDLS, YYNGEE. This chain's CDR3 is CASSVTGGTEAFF.

The chain carries TRBV28 and TRBJ2-7; TCRdb's assignment of TRBD2 cannot be checked, as there is no DNA. The CDR3 has 15 residues. Germline V gives CDR1 MDHEN, CDR2 SYDVKM. This CDR3 reads CASSLSGSRAYEQYF. Variable domain in full (rest from reference TRBV28 and TRBJ2-7): DVKVTQSSRYLVKRTGEKVFLECVQDMDHENMFWYRQDPGLGLRLIYFSYDVKMKEKGDIPEGYSVSREKKERFSLILESASTNQTSMYLCASSLSGSRAYEQYFGPGTRLTVT.

The chain couples TRBV29-1 to TRBJ1-1; TCRdb calls TRBD1, which cannot be checked without DNA. CDR1 and CDR2 (germline): SQVTM, ANQGSEA. The CDR3 has 15 residues. CDR3 amino acids: CSVFYGGGSSTEAFF. Based on the CDR3 plus reference TRBV29-1 and TRBJ1-1, the full variable domain is SAVISQKPSRDICQRGTSLTIQCQVDSQVTMMFWYRQQPGQSLTLIATANQGSEATYESGFVIDKFPISRPNLTFSTLTVSNMSPEDSSIYLCSVFYGGGSSTEAFFGQGTRLTVV.

This chain uses TRBV20-1 with TRBJ2-3; TCRdb outputs TRBD1, but without DNA this stays unchecked. The CDR3 has 14 amino acids. Germline CDR1 is DFQATT and CDR2 is SNEGSKA (reference sequence). Here the CDR3 reads CSADGTGESDTQYF.

This chain uses TRBV4-1 with TRBJ2-7; TCRdb designates TRBD2, a call that cannot be tested without DNA. Per germline, CDR1 MGHRA and CDR2 YSYEKL. CDR3 length: 13 amino acids. CDR3 in amino acids: CASSQPPGDEQYF.

The gene calls are TRBV28 and TRBJ1-5. Germline V gene data show CDR1 as MDHEN and CDR2 as SYDVKM. This CDR3 has 17 amino acids. The CDR3 is CASSRKSTLYSNQPQHF.

V is TRBV12-3 or TRBV12-4 and J is TRBJ1-3. The CDR3 runs to 13 residues. The CDR3 region is CASSLFPDNTIYF.

This chain links TRBV29-1 with TRBJ2-1; TCRdb's D call of TRBD1 is untestable without DNA. The CDR3 has 14 residues. CDR1 is SQVTM and CDR2 is ANQGSEA in the germline V gene. CDR3: CSVEGERSYNEQFF.